Following are 27 T cell receptor beta chains from one sample sequenced in a study of CD8 T cells in Susac syndrome (dated by TCRdb to the late 2010s). Library preparation used the immunoSEQ multiplex PCR assay. RNA was extracted with the RNeasy kit and roughly 0.5 to 1 ug was reverse transcribed using random hexamers. The public reads were reprocessed in TCRdb via fastp at Q25 and MiXCR, keeping in-frame beta chains. CDR3 protein sequences are deduplicated, and each keeps its most common genes and DNA. A total of about 200,000 distinct CDR3 sequences appear in this sample, roughly 96% of them only once. Approximately 0.094% of the sample lies in the top ten. Sequencing was performed on CD4+ T cells from PBMCs. The receptors come from a human donor in good health.

The chain joins TRBV5-1 to TRBJ2-5; TRBD1 matches at 8 bases. Germline V gene sequence: CDR1 SGHRS, CDR2 YFSETQ. Trimming at V came to 1 base and at J to 4 bases, leaving 3 bases not matched to a gene. The CDR3 loop spans 14 amino acids. CDR3 amino acids: CASSLFDRGETQYF. In nucleotides, the CDR3 is TGCGCCAGCAGCTTGTTCGACAGGGGAGAGACCCAGTACTTC.

The chain uses TRBV12-3 or TRBV12-4 and TRBJ2-1; TRBD1 might be the D (6 bases). Trimming removed 4 bases at V and 9 bases at J, with 13 bases between. The CDR3 sequence is 13 residues long. CDR3: CASSYTGLGEQFF. The CDR3 DNA sequence: TGTGCCAGCAGTTACACAGGGTTGGGTGAGCAGTTCTTC.

The chain links TRBV19 to TRBJ2-7, with a possible D match to TRBD2 (7 bases). The CDR3 length is 13 residues. V was pared by 5 bases and J by 0 bases, with 8 bases between. The germline V gene has CDR1 LNHDA and CDR2 SQIVND (reference sequence). The CDR3 is CASSRGASYEQYV. The DNA of the CDR3 is TGTGCCAGTAGTCGGGGGGCCTCCTACGAGCAGTACGTC.

This chain connects TRBV12-3 or TRBV12-4 to TRBJ2-6, with TRBD1 as a possible D gene (6 bases). V gave up 8 bases and J gave up 4 bases, with 12 bases separating them. The CDR3 runs to 14 residues. CDR3 residues: CASGGGTGANVLTF. The CDR3 coding sequence is TGTGCCAGCGGTGGGGGCACCGGGGCCAACGTCCTGACTTTC.

The chain combines TRBV6-5 with TRBJ2-3; no clear D. Trimming cost V 1 base and J 3 bases, with 5 bases left between them. The CDR3 length is 13 residues. Germline V gene sequence: CDR1 MNHEY, CDR2 SVGAGI. The CDR3 coding sequence is TGTGCCAGCAGTTACTTCGGTACAGATACGCAGTATTTT. It translates to CASSYFGTDTQYF.

The V and J genes are TRBV20-1 and TRBJ2-3; 7 bases align to TRBD1. The J segment lost 4 bases and the V segment lost 0 bases, leaving 4 bases of the junction unmatched. The germline gives CDR1 DFQATT, CDR2 SNEGSKA (reference sequence). The CDR3 has 14 residues. The CDR3 sequence is CSARDRQGPDTQYF. In DNA form, the CDR3 reads TGCAGTGCTAGAGATCGACAGGGCCCAGATACGCAGTATTTT.

CDR3 protein: CASSTSRVADTQYF. The CDR3 DNA is TGTGCCAGCAGCACCTCTAGAGTCGCAGATACGCAGTATTTT. V gene TRBV11-2 combines with J gene TRBJ2-3; D is unclear. The CDR3 totals 14 residues. CDR1 and CDR2 (germline): SGHAT, FQNNGV. Trimming took off 5 bases at V and 4 bases at J, with 13 bases between the two ends.

The chain links TRBV7-2 to TRBJ2-3, with 7 positions matching TRBD1. CDR1 is SGHTA, CDR2 FQGNSA, per germline. CDR3 length: 14 amino acids. V dropped 6 bases and J dropped 2; count of bases not matched to a gene: 5. In DNA, the CDR3 is TGTGCCAGCAGTCCGGACAGGACCACAGATACGCAGTATTTT. Encoded protein: CASSPDRTTDTQYF.

The V and J genes are TRBV14 and TRBJ2-4, with D unclear. This CDR3 has 11 amino acids. CDR1 is SGHDN, CDR2 FVKESK, per germline. Trimming took 4 bases from V and 15 from J, leaving 13 bases between them. The CDR3 loop reads CASSRGSFGYF. In DNA, the CDR3 is TGTGCCAGCAGCCGCGGATCCTTCGGGTACTTC.

The rearrangement links TRBV20-1 to TRBJ2-1; TRBD2 might be the D (6 bases). V lost 1 base and J lost 5, with 12 bases in between. The germline CDR1 and CDR2 sequences are DFQATT and SNEGSKA (reference sequence). This CDR3 has 14 amino acids. The CDR3 sequence: CSARGGGTNNEQFF. CDR3 bases: TGCAGTGCTAGAGGAGGCGGGACCAACAATGAGCAGTTCTTC.

The V gene is TRBV11-2, the J gene TRBJ2-1; 10 bases match TRBD2. The ends lost 3 bases at V and 6 bases at J; junction bases unmatched: 5. The CDR3 has 15 residues. From germline, CDR1 is SGHAT and CDR2 FQNNGV. The CDR3 here is CASSFSASGSNEQFF. CDR3 in DNA: TGTGCCAGCAGCTTCAGTGCTAGCGGGAGCAATGAGCAGTTCTTC.

The rearrangement joins TRBV20-1 to TRBJ2-3; D is unresolved. V dropped 2 bases and J dropped 0 bases, with 9 bases sitting between them. CDR3 length: 14 amino acids. The germline CDR1 and CDR2 sequences are DFQATT and SNEGSKA (reference sequence). The CDR3 is CSARRWLSTDTQYF. As DNA, the CDR3 is TGCAGTGCTAGACGGTGGCTAAGCACAGATACGCAGTATTTT.

The chain employs TRBV4-3 and TRBJ2-3; 8 nucleotides align to TRBD1. Germline loops: CDR1 LGHNA, CDR2 YSLEER. V shed 6 bases and J 9 bases; nucleotides not matched to a gene: 8. The CDR3 runs to 13 residues. The chain's CDR3 is CASSSQGASTQYF. CDR3 DNA sequence: TGCGCCAGCAGTTCCCAGGGGGCCTCGACGCAGTATTTT.

The rearrangement uses TRBV5-4 and TRBJ1-2; D call uncertain. This CDR3 is 15 amino acids long. Germline loops: CDR1 SGHNT, CDR2 YYREEE (reference sequence). V lost 0 bases and J lost 4, with 13 bases in between. DNA of the CDR3: TGTGCCAGCAGCTTGGACGGTGGAGGAAGCTATGGCTACACCTTC. This sequence encodes CASSLDGGGSYGYTF.

CDR3 bases: TGTGCCAGTAGTATTGAGGGCCCTCACGAGCAGTACTTC. Its translation is CASSIEGPHEQYF. The rearrangement uses TRBV19 and TRBJ2-7; TRBD2 is a possible D gene (5 bases). The CDR3 covers 13 residues. CDR1 and CDR2 (germline): LNHDA, SQIVND (reference sequence). Trimming shortened V by 3 bases and J by 5 bases, and 11 bases separated the two germline ends.

Written as DNA, the CDR3 is TGTGCCAGCAGCTTAGATCGCGGCAGCTCCTATAATTCACCCCTCCACTTT. Amino acid sequence: CASSLDRGSSYNSPLHF. The rearrangement joins TRBV11-2 to TRBJ1-6; unclear D gene. The CDR3 runs 17 residues. Looked up from germline, CDR1 is SGHAT and CDR2 is FQNNGV. The V gene lost 0 bases and the J gene lost 0 bases, with 9 bases spanning the gap.

The V gene is TRBV29-1, the J gene TRBJ2-5; 8 positions match TRBD1. The germline CDR1 and CDR2 sequences are SQVTM and ANQGSEA. V shed 6 bases, J shed 1 base, and the junction held 10 bases outside the gene matches. The CDR3 spans 15 residues. The CDR3 loop is CSVLKTGAPQETQYF. DNA for the CDR3: TGCAGCGTACTCAAGACAGGGGCACCCCAAGAGACCCAGTACTTC.

V usage is TRBV5-6 and J usage is TRBJ1-2; no clear D gene. Germline V lookup: CDR1 SGHDT, CDR2 YYEEEE. V lost 3 bases and J lost 1, with 4 bases in between. CDR3 size: 12 residues. DNA of the CDR3: TGTGCCAGCAGCTCCTATAACTATGGCTACACCTTC. This encodes CASSSYNYGYTF. The full variable domain, completed using reference TRBV5-6 and TRBJ1-2, is DAGVTQSPTHLIKTRGQQVTLRCSPKSGHDTVSWYQQALGQGPQFIFQYYEEEERQRGNFPDRFSGHQFPNYSSELNVNALLLGDSALYLCASSSYNYGYTFGSGTRLTVV.

This clonotype was seen once. CDR3 DNA: TGTGCCAGCTCACCACGACAGGGGAATGAAAAACTGTTTTTT. Amino acids: CASSPRQGNEKLFF. The chain is built from TRBV18 and TRBJ1-4; 8 positions agree with TRBD1. The J segment lost 5 bases and the V segment lost 1 base, leaving 0 bases of the junction unmatched. The CDR3 extends over 14 amino acids. Germline values: CDR1 KGHSH, CDR2 LQKENI.

V is TRBV6-5 and J is TRBJ1-2; D possibly corresponds to TRBD1 (5 bases). CDR1 and CDR2 (germline): MNHEY, SVGAGI. The CDR3 sequence is 15 residues long. V lost 3 bases and J 6 bases, leaving 17 bases between the germline ends. DNA of the CDR3: TGTGCCAGCAGTTATAAGCCCGGGACCTCTAATGGCTACACCTTC. Protein sequence: CASSYKPGTSNGYTF.

The chain carries TRBV12-3 or TRBV12-4 and TRBJ1-5; no clear D. This CDR3 contains 14 residues. V was pared by 0 bases and J by 5 bases, with 8 bases between. CDR3 residues: CASSLALAYQPQHF. The CDR3 DNA reads TGTGCCAGCAGTTTAGCGCTGGCCTATCAGCCCCAGCATTTT.

The chain combines TRBV20-1 with TRBJ1-2; 9 nucleotides agree with TRBD1. Germline V gives CDR1 DFQATT, CDR2 SNEGSKA (reference sequence). The CDR3 loop spans 14 amino acids. The V gene end was trimmed by 0 bases and the J gene end by 2 bases; junction bases not matched to a gene: 1. CDR3 bases: TGCAGTGCTAGAGATGGGACAGGGAACTATGGCTACACCTTC. Amino acids: CSARDGTGNYGYTF.

The chain employs TRBV9 and TRBJ1-2; D is possibly TRBD1 (6 bases). V was shortened by 0 bases and J by 3 bases, with 12 bases between the two germline ends. The CDR3 is 15 amino acids. Germline CDR1 is SGDLS and CDR2 is YYNGEE. CDR3 in DNA: TGTGCCAGCAGCGTAGGAGGGGGGCAGTACTATGGCTACACCTTC. This codes for CASSVGGGQYYGYTF.

The chain carries TRBV3-1 and TRBJ1-1; D remains ambiguous. CDR1 and CDR2 from the germline V gene are LGHDT and YNNKEL (reference sequence). This CDR3 spans 14 amino acids. Between the trimmed V and J ends, which lost 0 bases and 10 bases, there was a span of 15 bases. The CDR3 DNA follows: TGTGCCAGCAGCCAAGATCGCCTAGTCGGTCGAGCTTTCTTT. Translation gives CASSQDRLVGRAFF.

The chain combines TRBV29-1 with TRBJ2-5; the D gene is possibly TRBD1 (5 bases). Per the germline V gene, CDR1 is SQVTM and CDR2 is ANQGSEA. V was clipped by 3 bases and J by 4 bases, with 9 bases between them. The CDR3 spans 12 residues. In DNA form, the CDR3 reads TGCAGCGTTGACAAGGGGCTAGAGACCCAGTACTTC. Encoded protein: CSVDKGLETQYF.

V gene TRBV29-1 combines with J gene TRBJ2-2; D perhaps matches TRBD1 (6 bases). The V gene lost 4 bases and the J gene lost 2 bases, with 17 bases spanning the gap. Germline lookup yields CDR1 SQVTM and CDR2 ANQGSEA. The CDR3 runs 16 residues. The CDR3 DNA follows: TGCAGCGTTGGAAGCGAGGGACACGCTAACACCGGGGAGCTGTTTTTT. Amino acids: CSVGSEGHANTGELFF.

This clonotype occurred a few times. The chain has TRBV12-3 or TRBV12-4 and TRBJ2-7; 10 positions agree with TRBD1. The V segment lost 3 bases and the J segment 3 bases; nucleotides outside the gene matches: 2. The CDR3 contains 14 residues. CDR3 sequence (DNA): TGTGCCAGCAGTTTTGGGACAGGGGACTACGAGCAGTACTTC. Protein sequence: CASSFGTGDYEQYF.